The clone carrying this T cell receptor beta chain was recorded a few times. Using its own MiXCR run on the 5' RACE reads, TCRdb lists one record per CDR3 protein. The table includes around 110,000 distinct CDR3 sequences, less than 15% detected once. This sample is part of a study of spatial heterogeneity in lung cancer. Regarding time point: blood at routine non-recurrence follow-up after resection. Whole RNA, which was extracted from tumor, nontumor lung tissue or frozen PBMC, was sequenced without any cell sorting. The ends lost 5 bases at V and 5 bases at J; junction bases unmatched: 11. Per germline, CDR1 DFQATT and CDR2 SNEGSKA (reference sequence). The CDR3 has 15 amino acids.

This receptor was identified in a male donor with early-stage non-small cell lung cancer. V and J are TRBV20-1 and TRBJ2-3; 9 bases align to TRBD2. This material consisted of PBMCs, taken at follow-up. This chain's CDR3 is CSALPRAGGIDTQYF. The CDR3 coding sequence is TGCAGTGCTCTCCCCCGCGCGGGGGGGATAGATACGCAGTATTTT.